These 3 T cell receptor beta chains were sequenced from one sample in a study of cytomegalovirus exposure and HLA in healthy donors. 13 Jbeta primers and 60 Vbeta primers were used for the PCR. Data came from immunoSEQ multiplex PCR; TCRdb stores just in-frame clones and leaves some out. There are 130,000 or so clones in the sample; around 8.5% occur only once, and around 5.5% lies in the top ten. The sample consisted of PBMCs. These TCRs come from a man aged 35-49 years in good health and CMV-seronegative.

Concerning this clone itself: At the DNA level, this CDR3 is encoded by other sequences in the same sample as well. The CDR3 coding sequence is TGTGCCAGCAGCCAAGGCAGGGGCTATGGCTACACCTTC. Amino acids: CASSQGRGYGYTF. The chain links TRBV14 to TRBJ1-2; a weak D match, TRBD1 (6 bases). Germline V gives CDR1 SGHDN, CDR2 FVKESK. V was shortened by 1 base and J by 4 bases, with 7 bases between the two germline ends. The CDR3 covers 13 residues.

The chain recombines TRBV6-5 with TRBJ1-1, with D unresolved. The CDR3 runs 11 residues. V lost 8 bases to trimming and J lost 7 bases, with 11 bases between them. Germline V gene data show CDR1 as MNHEY and CDR2 as SVGAGI. The CDR3 spells CASETEGEAFF. The DNA of the CDR3 is TGTGCCAGCGAGACCGAGGGTGAAGCTTTCTTT.

This clone has more than one count but fewer than ten. The rearrangement uses TRBV7-6 and TRBJ1-2; weak D call: TRBD1 (5 bases). Germline loops: CDR1 SGHVS, CDR2 FNYEAQ. CDR3 length: 17 residues. Trimming left V 4 bases short and J 0 bases short, with 18 bases between. CDR3 sequence: CASSSGTGIKANYGYTF. The CDR3 coding sequence is TGTGCCAGCAGCTCTGGGACTGGTATAAAAGCTAACTATGGCTACACCTTC.